This entry lists 19 T cell receptor beta chains sequenced from one sample in a study of OX40 agonist ivuxolimab in advanced cancers. Sequencing was performed with immunoSEQ multiplex PCR; in TCRdb, only in-frame clones are kept and a portion is missing. This sample has fewer than 90,000 clones, with nearly 90% found just once. The starting material was CD4+ or CD8+ T cells sorted from blood, obtained in a trial of the OX40 agonist ivuxolimab. The receptors were sampled from an adult with an advanced solid tumor such as melanoma, head and neck, liver or kidney cancer.

V usage is TRBV7-9 and J usage is TRBJ2-7, with 7 bases lining up with TRBD1. The CDR3 has 12 residues. V lost 5 bases to trimming and J lost 5 bases; unmatched junction nucleotides: 3. Germline lookup yields CDR1 SEHNR and CDR2 FQNEAQ (reference sequence). The DNA of the CDR3 is TGTGCCAGCAGCCAGACAGGGAACGAGCAGTACTTC. Amino acids: CASSQTGNEQYF.

V is TRBV4-1 and J is TRBJ2-7; 12 bases align to TRBD2. With 0 bases clipped from V and 4 bases from J, the junction kept 4 bases outside the gene matches. The CDR3 consists of 16 residues. The germline CDR1 and CDR2 sequences are MGHRA and YSYEKL. This CDR3 is CASSQDLAGGIYEQYF. DNA for the CDR3: TGCGCCAGCAGCCAAGACCTAGCGGGGGGGATTTACGAGCAGTACTTC.

V is TRBV4-1 and J is TRBJ2-7; D gene ambiguous. V dropped 4 bases and J dropped 5 bases, with 15 bases sitting between them. Germline V gene sequence: CDR1 MGHRA, CDR2 YSYEKL. CDR3 size: 14 residues. The CDR3 nucleotides read TGCGCCAGCAGCCCCACTCCCCGGTCCAACGAGCAGTACTTC. Amino acid sequence: CASSPTPRSNEQYF.

The chain joins TRBV14 to TRBJ2-1; tentative D call: TRBD2 (5 bases). V lost 1 base and J lost 0, with 13 bases in between. The CDR3 length is 17 residues. Germline CDR1 and CDR2: SGHDN and FVKESK. The CDR3 protein is CASSQVGFTSSYNEQFF. The CDR3 DNA is TGTGCCAGCAGCCAAGTGGGGTTTACTAGCTCCTACAATGAGCAGTTCTTC.

The CDR3 region has the DNA TGTGCCAGCAGTGTCGGACAGGGCGCATATGGCTACACCTTC. This gives the protein CASSVGQGAYGYTF. The chain combines TRBV2 with TRBJ1-2, with 8 bases aligning to TRBD1. The J segment lost 5 bases and the V segment lost 4 bases, leaving 6 bases of the junction unmatched. The length of the CDR3 is 14 residues. Germline V CDR1 and CDR2: SNHLY, FYNNEI.

This rearrangement joins TRBV11-2 to TRBJ1-1, with D possibly being TRBD1 (6 bases). Germline V lookup: CDR1 SGHAT, CDR2 FQNNGV. Trimming cost V 4 bases and J 7 bases, with 16 bases left between them. The CDR3 totals 14 residues. DNA of the CDR3: TGTGCCAGCAGCTCCATATTTCAGGGGAGTGAAGCTTTCTTT. Residues: CASSSIFQGSEAFF.

About this clone itself: Other DNA sequences in this sample translate to the same CDR3. The chain joins TRBV29-1 to TRBJ1-6; TRBD1 might be the D (5 bases). Germline CDR1 and CDR2: SQVTM and ANQGSEA. The CDR3 has 13 amino acids. V lost 4 bases and J lost 7, with 11 bases in between. CDR3 region: CSVGEGRNSPLHF. For the CDR3, the DNA is TGCAGCGTTGGGGAGGGGCGGAATTCACCCCTCCACTTT.

The chain uses TRBV11-2 and TRBJ2-5; D unresolved. Per the germline V gene, CDR1 is SGHAT and CDR2 is FQNNGV. V lost 5 bases, J lost 2 bases, and 6 bases lay in between. There are 12 residues in the CDR3. The CDR3 protein is CASSLQQETQYF. CDR3 sequence (DNA): TGTGCCAGCAGCCTACAGCAAGAGACCCAGTACTTC.

The chain joins TRBV5-4 to TRBJ2-3; D may be TRBD1 or TRBD2 (5 bases each). This CDR3 spans 15 amino acids. The V gene's germline CDR1 is SGHNT and CDR2 YYREEE (reference sequence). V was shortened by 0 bases and J by 1 base, with 9 bases between the two germline ends. The CDR3 nucleotides are TGTGCCAGCAGCTTGGTGTCGGGACGCACAGATACGCAGTATTTT. This gives the protein CASSLVSGRTDTQYF.

J is TRBJ1-4 and V is TRBV6-5, with D tentatively TRBD1 (6 bases). V shed 5 bases and J shed 12 bases, with 13 bases lying between them. This CDR3 contains 12 residues. Germline-derived CDR1 and CDR2 are MNHEY and SVGAGI. The CDR3 is CASSPRGTELFF. CDR3 in DNA: TGTGCCAGCAGTCCAAGGGGGACGGAACTGTTTTTT.

The chain is built from TRBV4-3 and TRBJ2-7; possibly TRBD1 for D (6 bases). Trimming cost V 4 bases and J 3 bases, with 13 bases left between them. The CDR3 has 14 amino acids. Germline CDR1 is LGHNA and CDR2 is YSLEER. CDR3 DNA sequence: TGCGCCAGCAGCCTTCAACAGGGTTACTACGAGCAGTACTTC. Its protein is CASSLQQGYYEQYF.

The chain links TRBV6-5 to TRBJ1-4, with D unresolved. V was clipped by 4 bases and J by 8 bases, with 8 bases between them. This CDR3 is 12 amino acids long. The germline gives CDR1 MNHEY, CDR2 SVGAGI. DNA for the CDR3: TGTGCCAGCAGTTTCGCGGGGGAAAAACTGTTTTTT. Its translation: CASSFAGEKLFF.

V usage is TRBV2 and J usage is TRBJ2-7; the D gene is possibly TRBD1 (7 bases). Trimming stripped 8 bases from V and 3 bases from J, with 17 bases between. The CDR3 extends over 14 amino acids. Per germline, CDR1 SNHLY and CDR2 FYNNEI. CDR3 DNA: TGTGCCAGCCGTGGGGGGACAGCGTACTACGAGCAGTACTTC. It translates to CASRGGTAYYEQYF.

The gene calls are TRBV12-5 and TRBJ2-4, with D tentatively TRBD2 (5 bases). The CDR3 sequence is 16 residues long. V was clipped by 3 bases and J by 3 bases, with 15 bases between them. The germline gives CDR1 LGHNT, CDR2 FRNRAP. CDR3 DNA: TGTGCTAGTGGTTTTGGACTCATGAGGTTCAAAAACATTCAGTACTTC. Translation gives CASGFGLMRFKNIQYF.

The V and J genes are TRBV27 and TRBJ2-3, with 7 bases lining up with TRBD2. V lost 2 bases to trimming and J lost 2 bases; unmatched junction nucleotides: 7. Germline V gene data show CDR1 as MNHEY and CDR2 as SMNVEV (reference sequence). The CDR3 contains 16 residues. CDR3 residues: CASSLRSSGYTDTQYF. The DNA for the CDR3 is TGTGCCAGCAGTTTAAGGTCTAGCGGTTACACAGATACGCAGTATTTT.

The chain couples TRBV5-1 to TRBJ2-7; 13 bases align to TRBD2. Germline V gives CDR1 SGHRS, CDR2 YFSETQ. V gave up 0 bases and J gave up 2 bases; unmatched junction bases: 2. The CDR3 contains 16 residues. The CDR3 is CASSLGGTSGAYEQYF. The CDR3 DNA is TGCGCCAGCAGCTTGGGTGGGACTAGCGGGGCCTACGAGCAGTACTTC.

This sequence joins TRBV7-2 and TRBJ1-3; D perhaps matches TRBD1 (5 bases). Trimming took 7 bases from V and 4 from J, leaving 14 bases between them. Germline V CDR1 and CDR2: SGHTA, FQGNSA. The CDR3 length is 14 residues. CDR3 protein: CASNRGPSGNTIYF. The CDR3 DNA sequence: TGTGCCAGCAACCGGGGCCCCTCCGGAAACACCATATATTTT.

This chain links TRBV2 with TRBJ1-4; 8 bases agree with TRBD1. The CDR3 runs 15 residues. Germline V CDR1 and CDR2: SNHLY, FYNNEI. The V segment lost 7 bases and the J segment 8 bases; nucleotides outside the gene matches: 12. CDR3 sequence: CASKIWDRLREKLFF. The CDR3 bases are TGTGCCAGCAAAATTTGGGACAGGCTACGCGAAAAACTGTTTTTT.

The chain links TRBV19 to TRBJ2-3, with D perhaps TRBD2 (5 bases). The CDR3 consists of 14 residues. V gave up 3 bases and J gave up 3 bases, with 10 bases separating them. Germline-derived CDR1 and CDR2 are LNHDA and SQIVND (reference sequence). This chain's CDR3 is CASSIGKGTDTQYF. The CDR3 region has the DNA TGTGCCAGTAGTATCGGGAAGGGAACAGATACGCAGTATTTT. The full variable domain, in which reference TRBV19 and TRBJ2-3 provide the parts outside the CDR3, is DGGITQSPKYLFRKEGQNVTLSCEQNLNHDAMYWYRQDPGQGLRLIYYSQIVNDFQKGDIAEGYSVSREKKESFPLTVTSAQKNPTAFYLCASSIGKGTDTQYFGPGTRLTVL.